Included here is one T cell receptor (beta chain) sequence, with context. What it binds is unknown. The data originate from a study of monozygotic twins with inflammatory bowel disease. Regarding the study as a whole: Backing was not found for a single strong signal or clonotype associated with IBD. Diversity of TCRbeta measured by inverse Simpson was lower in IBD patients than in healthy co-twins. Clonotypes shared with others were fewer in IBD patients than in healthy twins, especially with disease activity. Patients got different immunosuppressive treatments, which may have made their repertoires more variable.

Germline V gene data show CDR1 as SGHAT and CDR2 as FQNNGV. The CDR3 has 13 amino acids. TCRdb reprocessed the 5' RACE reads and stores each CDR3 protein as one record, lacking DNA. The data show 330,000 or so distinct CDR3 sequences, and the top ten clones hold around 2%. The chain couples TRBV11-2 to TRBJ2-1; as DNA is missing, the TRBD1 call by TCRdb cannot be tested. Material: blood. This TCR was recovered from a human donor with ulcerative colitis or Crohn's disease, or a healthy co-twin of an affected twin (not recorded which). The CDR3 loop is CASSSDTYNEQFF.